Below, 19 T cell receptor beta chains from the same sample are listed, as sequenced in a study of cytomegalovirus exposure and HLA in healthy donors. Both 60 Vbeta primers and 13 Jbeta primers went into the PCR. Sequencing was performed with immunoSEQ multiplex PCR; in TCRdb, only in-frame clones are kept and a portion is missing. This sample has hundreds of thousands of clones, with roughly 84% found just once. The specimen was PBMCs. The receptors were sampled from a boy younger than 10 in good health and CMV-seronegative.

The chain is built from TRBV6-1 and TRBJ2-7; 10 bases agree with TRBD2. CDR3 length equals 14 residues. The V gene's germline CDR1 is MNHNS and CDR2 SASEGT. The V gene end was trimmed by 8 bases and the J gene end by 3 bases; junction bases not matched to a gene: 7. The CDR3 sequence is CASELASGSYEQYF. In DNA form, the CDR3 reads TGTGCCAGCGAATTGGCTAGCGGGAGCTACGAGCAGTACTTC.

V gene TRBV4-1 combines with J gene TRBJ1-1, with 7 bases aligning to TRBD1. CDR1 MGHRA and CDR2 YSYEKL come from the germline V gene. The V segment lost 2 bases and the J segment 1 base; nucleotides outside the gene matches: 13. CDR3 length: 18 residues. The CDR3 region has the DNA TGCGCCAGCAGCCAATGGTGGCCTTTGGGGACAGAGAACACTGAAGCTTTCTTT. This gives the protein CASSQWWPLGTENTEAFF.

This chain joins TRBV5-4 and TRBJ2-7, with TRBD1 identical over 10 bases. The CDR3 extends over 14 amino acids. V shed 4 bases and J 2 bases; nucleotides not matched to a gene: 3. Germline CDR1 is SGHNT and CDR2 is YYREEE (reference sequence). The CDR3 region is CASSGGTGAYEQYF. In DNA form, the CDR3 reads TGTGCCAGCAGCGGGGGGACAGGGGCCTACGAGCAGTACTTC.

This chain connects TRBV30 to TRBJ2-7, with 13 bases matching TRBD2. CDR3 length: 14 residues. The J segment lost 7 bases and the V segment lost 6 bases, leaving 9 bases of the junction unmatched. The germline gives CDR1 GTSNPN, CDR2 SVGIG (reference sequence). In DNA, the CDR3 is TGTGCCTGCGTACCTGGACTAGCGGGAGCTGAGCAGTACTTC. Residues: CACVPGLAGAEQYF.

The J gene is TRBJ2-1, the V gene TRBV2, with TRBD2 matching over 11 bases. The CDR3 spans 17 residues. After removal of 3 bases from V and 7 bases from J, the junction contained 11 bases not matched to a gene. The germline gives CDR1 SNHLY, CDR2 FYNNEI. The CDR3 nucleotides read TGTGCCAGCAGTGATATTGGGCTAGCGGGAGGTAAGAATGAGCAGTTCTTC. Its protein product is CASSDIGLAGGKNEQFF.

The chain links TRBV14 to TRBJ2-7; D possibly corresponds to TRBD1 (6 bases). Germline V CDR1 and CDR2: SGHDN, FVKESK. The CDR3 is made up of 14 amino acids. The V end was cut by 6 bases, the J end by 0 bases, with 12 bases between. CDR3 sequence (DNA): TGTGCCAGCAGTGGGGTCAGGGGCTCCTACGAGCAGTACTTC. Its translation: CASSGVRGSYEQYF.

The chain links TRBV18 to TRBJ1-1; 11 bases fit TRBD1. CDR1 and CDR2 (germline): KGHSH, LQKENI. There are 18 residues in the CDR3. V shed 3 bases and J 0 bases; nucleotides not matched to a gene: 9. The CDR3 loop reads CASSPLGTGGSLNTEAFF. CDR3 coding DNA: TGTGCCAGCTCACCCCTGGGGACAGGGGGTTCCTTGAACACTGAAGCTTTCTTT. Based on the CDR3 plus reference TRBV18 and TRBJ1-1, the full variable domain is NAGVMQNPRHLVRRRGQEARLRCSPMKGHSHVYWYRQLPEEGLKFMVYLQKENIIDESGMPKERFSAEFPKEGPSILRIQQVVRGDSAAYFCASSPLGTGGSLNTEAFFGQGTRLTVV.

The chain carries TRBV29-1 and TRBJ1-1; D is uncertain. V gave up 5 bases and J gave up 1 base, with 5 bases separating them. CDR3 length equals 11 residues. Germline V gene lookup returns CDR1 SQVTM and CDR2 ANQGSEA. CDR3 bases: TGCAGCGTTCTAGAGAACACTGAAGCTTTCTTT. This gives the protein CSVLENTEAFF.

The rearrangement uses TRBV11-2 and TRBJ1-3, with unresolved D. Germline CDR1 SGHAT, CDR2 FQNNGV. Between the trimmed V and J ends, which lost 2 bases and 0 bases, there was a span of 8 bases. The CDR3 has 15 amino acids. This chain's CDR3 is CASSLNRHSGNTIYF. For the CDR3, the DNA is TGTGCCAGCAGCTTAAACAGACACTCTGGAAACACCATATATTTT. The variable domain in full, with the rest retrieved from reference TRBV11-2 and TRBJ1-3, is EAGVAQSPRYKIIEKRQSVAFWCNPISGHATLYWYQQILGQGPKLLIQFQNNGVVDDSQLPKDRFSAERLKGVDSTLKIQPAKLEDSAVYLCASSLNRHSGNTIYFGEGSWLTVV.

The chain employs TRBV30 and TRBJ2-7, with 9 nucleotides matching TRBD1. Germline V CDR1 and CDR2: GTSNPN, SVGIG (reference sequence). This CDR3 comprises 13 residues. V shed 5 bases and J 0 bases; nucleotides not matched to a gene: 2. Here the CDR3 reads CAWGQGNSYEQYF. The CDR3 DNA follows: TGTGCCTGGGGACAGGGGAACTCCTACGAGCAGTACTTC.

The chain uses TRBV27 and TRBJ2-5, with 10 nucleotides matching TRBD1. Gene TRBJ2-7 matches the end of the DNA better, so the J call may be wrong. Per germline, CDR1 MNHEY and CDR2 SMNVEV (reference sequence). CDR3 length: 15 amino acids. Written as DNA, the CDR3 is TGTGCCAGCAGGAGGTCGACAGGGGGCACATACGAGCAGTACTTC. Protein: CASRRSTGGTYEQYF.

For the CDR3, the DNA is TGTGCCATAGCAGGGGATAGCAATCAGCCCCAGCATTTT. It yields the protein CAIAGDSNQPQHF. This rearrangement joins TRBV10-3 to TRBJ1-5; weak D call: TRBD1 (6 bases). Germline assignment: CDR1 ENHRY and CDR2 SYGVKD. Trimming cost V 9 bases and J 0 bases, with 9 bases left between them. This CDR3 contains 13 residues.

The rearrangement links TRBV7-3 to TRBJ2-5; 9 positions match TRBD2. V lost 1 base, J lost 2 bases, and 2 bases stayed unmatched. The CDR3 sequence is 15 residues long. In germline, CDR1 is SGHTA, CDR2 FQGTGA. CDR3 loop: CASSLIAGEQETQYF. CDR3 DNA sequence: TGTGCCAGCAGCTTAATAGCGGGGGAACAAGAGACCCAGTACTTC.

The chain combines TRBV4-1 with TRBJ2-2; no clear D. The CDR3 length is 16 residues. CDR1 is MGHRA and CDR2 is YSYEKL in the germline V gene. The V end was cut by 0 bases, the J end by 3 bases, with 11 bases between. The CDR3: CASSQDMPVYTGELFF. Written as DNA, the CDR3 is TGCGCCAGCAGCCAAGATATGCCAGTTTACACCGGGGAGCTGTTTTTT.

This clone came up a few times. CDR3 sequence reads: CAWSGFGGNQPQHF. The CDR3 coding sequence is TGTGCCTGGAGTGGGTTCGGGGGGAATCAGCCCCAGCATTTT. This chain joins TRBV30 and TRBJ1-5, with D tentatively TRBD1 (5 bases). Germline CDR1 and CDR2: GTSNPN and SVGIG (reference sequence). V was trimmed by 1 base and J by 4 bases, leaving 11 bases between them. CDR3 length equals 14 residues.

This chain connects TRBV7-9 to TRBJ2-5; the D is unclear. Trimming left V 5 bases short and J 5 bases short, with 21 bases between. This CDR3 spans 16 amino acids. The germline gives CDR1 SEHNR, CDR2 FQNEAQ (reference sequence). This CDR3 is CASSLRSSFSRETQYF. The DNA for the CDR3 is TGTGCCAGCAGCCTACGCTCTAGTTTTAGTAGGGAGACCCAGTACTTC.

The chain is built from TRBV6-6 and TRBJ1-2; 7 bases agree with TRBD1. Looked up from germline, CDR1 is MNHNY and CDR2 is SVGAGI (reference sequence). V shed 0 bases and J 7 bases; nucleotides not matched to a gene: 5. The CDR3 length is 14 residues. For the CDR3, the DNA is TGTGCCAGCAGTTACTCGGCGACAGGGAGTGGCTACACCTTC. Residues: CASSYSATGSGYTF.

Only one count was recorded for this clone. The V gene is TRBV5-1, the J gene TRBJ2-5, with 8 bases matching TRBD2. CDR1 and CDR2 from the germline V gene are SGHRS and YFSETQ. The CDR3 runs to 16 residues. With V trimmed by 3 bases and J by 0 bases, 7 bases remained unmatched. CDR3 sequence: CASSSQVGGDQETQYF. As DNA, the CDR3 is TGCGCCAGCAGCTCCCAGGTCGGGGGGGACCAAGAGACCCAGTACTTC.

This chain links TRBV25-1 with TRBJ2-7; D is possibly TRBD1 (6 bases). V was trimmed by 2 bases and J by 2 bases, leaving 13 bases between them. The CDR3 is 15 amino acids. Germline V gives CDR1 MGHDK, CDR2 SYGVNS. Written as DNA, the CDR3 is TGTGCCAGCAGTGAACGCGCAGGGGCAACCTACGAGCAGTACTTC. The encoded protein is CASSERAGATYEQYF.